This TCR beta chain was captured by sequencing in a study of blood T cell repertoires in COVID-19. As for the study in general: PBMCs, B-cell-depleted T cells, or T cells provided the cDNA or gDNA that made up the material.

Using immunoSEQ multiplex PCR, the repertoire was profiled, and TCRdb retains in-frame clones only, with some absent. The sample lists some 110,000 clones; 70% to 90% were seen once. The CDR3 sequence is 16 residues long. Germline V lookup: CDR1 SGHAT, CDR2 FQNNGV. V was clipped by 0 bases and J by 4 bases; unmatched bases: 6. The chain uses TRBV11-2 and TRBJ1-2, with TRBD1 matching over 9 bases. The sample comprised peripheral blood. This receptor was taken from a middle-aged man with acute or convalescent COVID-19. The CDR3 bases are TGTGCCAGCAGCTTAGAGGGGACAGGGCCCTTCTATGGCTACACCTTC. This codes for CASSLEGTGPFYGYTF.